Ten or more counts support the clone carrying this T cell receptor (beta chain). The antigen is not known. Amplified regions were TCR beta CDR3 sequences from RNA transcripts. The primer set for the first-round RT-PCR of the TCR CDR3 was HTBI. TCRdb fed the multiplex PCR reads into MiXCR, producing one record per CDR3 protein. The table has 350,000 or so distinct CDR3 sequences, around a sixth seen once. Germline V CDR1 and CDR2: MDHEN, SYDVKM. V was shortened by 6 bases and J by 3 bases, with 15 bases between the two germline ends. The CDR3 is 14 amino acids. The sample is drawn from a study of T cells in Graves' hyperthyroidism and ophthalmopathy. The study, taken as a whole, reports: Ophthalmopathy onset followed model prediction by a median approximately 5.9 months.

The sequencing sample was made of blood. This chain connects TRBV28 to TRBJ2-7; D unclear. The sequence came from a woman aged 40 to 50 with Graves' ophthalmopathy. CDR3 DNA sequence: TGTGCCAGCAGCCCCCACTATGATAACTACGAGCAGTACTTC. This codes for CASSPHYDNYEQYF.